The rows below give T cell receptor beta chains drawn from one sample of a study of blood T cell repertoires in COVID-19. TCRdb keeps only in-frame clones here, not all; method: immunoSEQ multiplex PCR. The profile shows just over 50,000 clones, just over 85% of them singletons. The sequencing input was peripheral blood. Receptors were obtained from a man between 65 and 79 years old with acute or convalescent COVID-19. The CDR3 runs from the conserved cysteine through the conserved F or W. The order of the fields is clone size, D gene, V gene, J gene, CDR3 protein, CDR3 DNA. D genes are given only for firm matches. Size values are once, few and many counts, or a class for expanded clones, and some rows have none.

>NA|NA|TRBV11-2|TRBJ2-2
CASSPIRGRVTGELFF
TGTGCCAGCAGCCCAATACGAGGCAGAGTCACCGGGGAGCTGTTTTTT
>few|NA|TRBV2|TRBJ1-5
CASSDARDQPQHF
TGTGCCAGCAGTGATGCCAGGGATCAGCCCCAGCATTTT
>NA|NA|TRBV19|TRBJ1-2
CASSIGLNYGYTF
TGTGCCAGTAGTATAGGACTTAACTATGGCTACACCTTC
>NA|NA|TRBV6-2/TRBV6-3|TRBJ1-2
CASSMSGAGGYTF
TGTGCCAGCAGTATGTCAGGGGCTGGAGGCTACACCTTC
>NA|TRBD2|TRBV19|TRBJ2-7
CASSIEASGSTYEQYF
TGTGCCAGTAGTATAGAGGCTAGCGGGAGTACCTACGAGCAGTACTTC
>NA|TRBD1|TRBV13|TRBJ1-2
CASSSAGTGVNYGYTF
TGTGCCAGCAGCTCTGCCGGGACAGGGGTTAACTATGGCTACACCTTC
>NA|TRBD2|TRBV9|TRBJ2-3
CASSTRGRAPDTQYF
TGTGCCAGCAGCACGAGAGGGAGGGCCCCAGATACGCAGTATTTT
>NA|TRBD2|TRBV19|TRBJ2-3
CASSIRTSGGPTDTQYF
TGTGCCAGTAGTATAAGGACTAGCGGGGGCCCCACAGATACGCAGTATTTT
>NA|TRBD2|TRBV13|TRBJ2-7
CASSWGLAGGPGEQYF
TGTGCCAGCAGCTGGGGACTAGCGGGAGGGCCTGGGGAGCAGTACTTC
>NA|NA|TRBV15|TRBJ2-3
CATADRGSTDTQYF
TGTGCCACCGCGGACCGGGGAAGCACAGATACGCAGTATTTT
>NA|TRBD1|TRBV5-6|TRBJ1-2
CASSPSDREGYGYTF
TGTGCCAGCAGCCCATCGGACAGGGAGGGCTATGGCTACACCTTC
>NA|TRBD1|TRBV9|TRBJ1-2
CASSVRGRYGYTF
TGTGCCAGCAGCGTCAGGGGGAGGTATGGCTACACCTTC
>NA|TRBD1|TRBV2|TRBJ2-7
CASRLDRGITYEQYF
TGTGCCAGCAGACTTGACAGGGGGATTACCTACGAGCAGTACTTC
>NA|TRBD1|TRBV12-5|TRBJ1-1
CASGFRTGDEAFF
TGTGCTAGTGGTTTCAGGACAGGGGATGAAGCTTTCTTT
>NA|NA|TRBV5-1|TRBJ2-5
CASSLGVEETQYF
TGCGCCAGCAGCTTGGGAGTCGAAGAGACCCAGTACTTC
>NA|NA|TRBV9|TRBJ2-2
CASSLPGLSNTGELFF
TGTGCCAGCAGCTTGCCGGGACTTTCGAACACCGGGGAGCTGTTTTTT
>NA|TRBD2|TRBV9|TRBJ2-1
CASSGAWGLAGADEQFF
TGTGCCAGCAGCGGCGCCTGGGGACTAGCGGGAGCTGATGAGCAGTTCTTC
>few|TRBD1|TRBV9|TRBJ1-4
CASSGPPLTGTGATNEKLFF
TGTGCCAGCAGCGGACCCCCCCTGACAGGGACGGGGGCAACTAATGAAAAACTGTTTTTT
>NA|NA|TRBV24-1|TRBJ1-2
CATSDPSGAFLGYTF
TGTGCCACCAGTGATCCCTCGGGAGCCTTCCTTGGCTACACCTTC
>few|NA|TRBV5-1|TRBJ2-5
CASSLMGGGETQYF
TGCGCCAGCAGCTTGATGGGGGGAGGAGAGACCCAGTACTTC
>NA|TRBD2|TRBV11-1|TRBJ2-7
CASSILAGAEQYF
TGTGCCAGCAGCATACTAGCGGGAGCTGAGCAGTACTTC
>NA|NA|TRBV27|TRBJ2-7
CASSFTRGRWEQYF
TGTGCCAGCAGTTTCACGCGGGGTCGGTGGGAGCAGTACTTC
>NA|NA|TRBV9|TRBJ1-1
CASSIDGTWGTEAFF
TGTGCCAGCAGCATCGACGGGACATGGGGAACTGAAGCTTTCTTT
>NA|TRBD1|TRBV7-9|TRBJ1-2
CASSSAQGQGAYGYTF
TGTGCCAGCAGCTCCGCCCAGGGTCAGGGGGCTTATGGCTACACCTTC
>NA|NA|TRBV5-4|TRBJ2-5
CASSLDEIGTQYF
TGTGCCAGCAGCTTGGACGAGATTGGGACCCAGTACTTC
>NA|NA|TRBV7-9|TRBJ1-1
CASSPSAGSYTEAFF
TGTGCCAGCAGCCCCTCGGCAGGGTCTTACACTGAAGCTTTCTTT
>NA|TRBD2|TRBV13|TRBJ2-7
CASSFTSGSYEQYF
TGTGCCAGCAGCTTTACTAGCGGTTCCTACGAGCAGTACTTC
>NA|TRBD1|TRBV7-9|TRBJ2-7
CASSAAGTGFSYEQYF
TGTGCCAGCAGCGCAGCCGGGACAGGCTTTTCCTACGAGCAGTACTTC
>NA|TRBD2|TRBV19|TRBJ2-1
CASTHLGGSSYNEQFF
TGTGCCAGTACCCATTTGGGCGGGAGCTCCTACAATGAGCAGTTCTTC
>NA|TRBD2|TRBV5-1|TRBJ2-1
CASSLSSGGNEQFF
TGCGCCAGCAGCTTGTCTAGCGGAGGAAATGAGCAGTTCTTC
>once|TRBD1|TRBV3-1/TRBV3-2|TRBJ1-4
CASSQLPGQGHEKLFF
TGTGCCAGCAGCCAGCTGCCGGGACAGGGACATGAAAAACTGTTTTTT
>NA|NA|TRBV29-1|TRBJ1-2
CSVDDVGPGRSALDYGYTF
TGCAGCGTTGACGATGTGGGGCCCGGGAGATCGGCGCTCGACTATGGCTACACCTTC
>NA|NA|TRBV9|TRBJ1-6
CASSVLREGSPLHF
TGTGCCAGCAGCGTATTGCGGGAGGGATCACCCCTCCACTTT
>NA|TRBD1|TRBV5-8|TRBJ1-1
CASSSDRGNTEAFF
TGTGCCAGCAGCTCCGACAGGGGTAACACTGAAGCTTTCTTT
>few|TRBD1|TRBV7-9|TRBJ1-6
CASSLSGTGASPLHF
TGTGCCAGCAGCTTATCCGGGACAGGGGCTTCCCCCCTCCACTTT
>NA|TRBD2|TRBV11-3|TRBJ2-1
CASSLDAGRDEQFF
TGTGCCAGCAGCTTAGATGCAGGGAGGGATGAGCAGTTCTTC
>NA|NA|TRBV28|TRBJ2-7
CASSSGQSYEQYF
TGTGCCAGCAGTTCTGGACAGAGTTACGAGCAGTACTTC
>NA|TRBD2|TRBV11-2|TRBJ2-3
CASSSGLAGGPLNQDTQYF
TGTGCCAGCAGCTCGGGACTAGCGGGAGGCCCCCTCAATCAGGATACGCAGTATTTT
>once|NA|TRBV6-5|TRBJ2-5
CASSYSGPFQETQYF
TGTGCCAGCAGTTACTCGGGCCCATTCCAAGAGACCCAGTACTTC
>NA|NA|TRBV2|TRBJ2-5
CASSEGGEETQYF
TGTGCCAGCAGTGAAGGGGGCGAAGAGACCCAGTACTTC
>NA|NA|TRBV5-6|TRBJ1-4
CASSKGHTEKLFF
TGTGCCAGCAGCAAGGGACACACCGAAAAACTGTTTTTT
>few|NA|TRBV5-1|TRBJ1-6
CASSLSERPSPLHF
TGCGCCAGCAGCTTGTCGGAGAGACCTTCACCCCTCCACTTT
>NA|NA|TRBV5-6|TRBJ2-1
CASSLAKREQFF
TGTGCCAGCAGCTTGGCCAAGCGGGAGCAGTTCTTC
>NA|TRBD1|TRBV6-2/TRBV6-3|TRBJ1-5
CASSYLGQGRGQPQHF
TGTGCCAGCAGTTACTTGGGACAGGGGAGAGGTCAGCCCCAGCATTTT
>few|TRBD1|TRBV6-5|TRBJ1-4
CASTDRDGEKLFF
TGTGCCAGCACGGACAGGGACGGTGAAAAACTGTTTTTT
>NA|TRBD2|TRBV28|TRBJ2-5
CASRGVVIGGGNRETQYF
TGTGCCAGCAGAGGGGTGGTAATTGGCGGGGGTAATCGGGAGACCCAGTACTTC
>NA|NA|TRBV5-1|TRBJ2-5
CASSLEWGGQETQYF
TGCGCCAGCAGCTTGGAATGGGGGGGCCAGGAGACCCAGTACTTC
>once|TRBD1|TRBV6-1|TRBJ1-4
CASSEVGQGREKLFF
TGTGCCAGCAGTGAAGTCGGACAGGGGAGGGAAAAACTGTTTTTT
>NA|TRBD2|TRBV7-2|TRBJ2-7
CASSQSGLAGGPGEQYF
TGTGCCAGCAGCCAGTCGGGACTAGCGGGAGGGCCAGGTGAGCAGTACTTC
>NA|TRBD1|TRBV24-1|TRBJ2-7
CATSDPRDRTYEQYF
TGTGCCACCAGTGATCCCCGGGACAGGACCTACGAGCAGTACTTC
>NA|NA|TRBV5-6|TRBJ2-2
CASSSRRKNTGELFF
TGTGCCAGCAGCTCACGGCGGAAGAACACCGGGGAGCTGTTTTTT
>few|NA|TRBV5-4|TRBJ1-4
CASSPRGAGEKLFF
TGTGCCAGCAGCCCGCGGGGGGCCGGTGAAAAACTGTTTTTT
>NA|NA|TRBV7-2|TRBJ1-6
CASSKRDTNSPLHF
TGTGCCAGCAGCAAACGGGACACTAATTCACCCCTCCACTTT
>NA|NA|TRBV7-9|TRBJ2-2
CASSLSQNTGELFF
TGTGCCAGCAGCTTGTCACAGAACACCGGGGAGCTGTTTTTT
>NA|NA|TRBV19|TRBJ2-2
CASSPGEASTGELFF
TGTGCCAGTAGTCCGGGGGAGGCGAGCACCGGGGAGCTGTTTTTT
>NA|NA|TRBV11-2|TRBJ2-1
CASSLDGSSYNEQFF
TGTGCCAGCAGCTTAGACGGGAGCTCCTACAATGAGCAGTTCTTC
>NA|TRBD1|TRBV18|TRBJ2-5
CASSPFPPTGGSGETQYF
TGTGCCAGCTCACCCTTCCCCCCGACAGGGGGCAGCGGGGAGACCCAGTACTTC
>NA|TRBD1|TRBV6-5|TRBJ2-1
CASVGQGKVNEQFF
TGTGCCAGCGTTGGACAGGGAAAGGTCAATGAGCAGTTCTTC
>NA|TRBD2|TRBV6-6|TRBJ2-5
CASRALAGQETQYF
TGTGCCAGCAGGGCCCTAGCGGGGCAAGAGACCCAGTACTTC